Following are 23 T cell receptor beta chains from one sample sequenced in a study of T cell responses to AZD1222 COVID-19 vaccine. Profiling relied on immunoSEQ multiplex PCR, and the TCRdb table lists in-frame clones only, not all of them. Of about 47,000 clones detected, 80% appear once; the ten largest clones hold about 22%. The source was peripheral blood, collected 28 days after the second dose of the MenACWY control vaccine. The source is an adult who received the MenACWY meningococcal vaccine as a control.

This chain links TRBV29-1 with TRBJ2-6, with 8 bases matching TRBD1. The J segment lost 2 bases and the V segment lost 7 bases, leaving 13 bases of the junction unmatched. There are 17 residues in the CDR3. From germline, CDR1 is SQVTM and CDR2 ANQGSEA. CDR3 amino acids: CSAQAGTGRTGANVLTF. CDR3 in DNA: TGCAGCGCCCAAGCCGGGACAGGACGGACTGGGGCCAACGTCCTGACTTTC.

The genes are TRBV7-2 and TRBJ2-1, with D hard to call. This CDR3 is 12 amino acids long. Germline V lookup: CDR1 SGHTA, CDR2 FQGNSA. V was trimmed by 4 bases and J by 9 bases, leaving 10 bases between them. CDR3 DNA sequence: TGTGCCAGCAGCTCCCCCCCCCGTGAGCAGTTCTTC. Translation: CASSSPPREQFF.

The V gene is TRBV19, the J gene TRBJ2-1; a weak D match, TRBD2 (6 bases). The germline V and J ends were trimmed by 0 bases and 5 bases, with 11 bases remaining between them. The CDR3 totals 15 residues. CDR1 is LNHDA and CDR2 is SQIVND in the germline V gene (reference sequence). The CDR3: CASSIDGGIHNEQFF. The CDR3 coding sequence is TGTGCCAGTAGTATAGATGGCGGGATCCACAATGAGCAGTTCTTC.

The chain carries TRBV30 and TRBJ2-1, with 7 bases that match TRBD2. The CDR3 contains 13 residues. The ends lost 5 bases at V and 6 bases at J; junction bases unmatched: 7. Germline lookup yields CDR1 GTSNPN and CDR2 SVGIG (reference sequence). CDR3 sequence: CAWSLPGGNEQFF. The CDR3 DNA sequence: TGTGCCTGGTCCCTCCCGGGAGGCAATGAGCAGTTCTTC. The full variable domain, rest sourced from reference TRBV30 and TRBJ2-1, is SQTIHQWPATLVQPVGSPLSLECTVEGTSNPNLYWYRQAAGRGLQLLFYSVGIGQISSEVPQNLSASRPQDRQFILSSKKLLLSDSGFYLCAWSLPGGNEQFFGPGTRLTVL.

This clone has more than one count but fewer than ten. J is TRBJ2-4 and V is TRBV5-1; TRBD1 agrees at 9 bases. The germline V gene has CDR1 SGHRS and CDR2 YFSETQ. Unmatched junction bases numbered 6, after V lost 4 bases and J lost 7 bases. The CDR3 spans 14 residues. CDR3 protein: CASSLGQGMNIQYF. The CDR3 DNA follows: TGCGCCAGCAGCCTTGGACAGGGGATGAACATTCAGTACTTC.

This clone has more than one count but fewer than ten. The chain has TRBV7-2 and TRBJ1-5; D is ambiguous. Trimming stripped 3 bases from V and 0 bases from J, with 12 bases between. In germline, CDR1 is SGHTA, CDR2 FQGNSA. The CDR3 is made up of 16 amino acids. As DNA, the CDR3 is TGTGCCAGCAGCTTGCGGTCGGGTTCTAGCAATCAGCCCCAGCATTTT. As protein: CASSLRSGSSNQPQHF.

For the CDR3, the DNA is TGTGCCTGGAGTCGGAAGAGGGAGACCCAGTACTTC. Encoded protein: CAWSRKRETQYF. V usage is TRBV30 and J usage is TRBJ2-5; D is unresolved. The CDR3 extends over 12 amino acids. Germline-derived CDR1 and CDR2 are GTSNPN and SVGIG (reference sequence). V was cut by 2 bases and J by 5 bases, with 9 bases left in between.

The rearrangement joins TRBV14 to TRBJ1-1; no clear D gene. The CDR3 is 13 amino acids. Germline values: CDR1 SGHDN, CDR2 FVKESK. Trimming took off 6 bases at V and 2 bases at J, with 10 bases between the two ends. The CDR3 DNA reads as TGTGCCAGCAGGAAAGAGAGAAACACTGAAGCTTTCTTT. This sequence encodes CASRKERNTEAFF.

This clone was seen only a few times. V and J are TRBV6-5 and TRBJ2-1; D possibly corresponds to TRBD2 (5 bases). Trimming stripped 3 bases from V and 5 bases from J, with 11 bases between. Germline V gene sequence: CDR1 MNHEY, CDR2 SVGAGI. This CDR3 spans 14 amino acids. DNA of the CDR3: TGTGCCAGCAGTTATAGGCTAGCCCACAATGAGCAGTTCTTC. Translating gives CASSYRLAHNEQFF.

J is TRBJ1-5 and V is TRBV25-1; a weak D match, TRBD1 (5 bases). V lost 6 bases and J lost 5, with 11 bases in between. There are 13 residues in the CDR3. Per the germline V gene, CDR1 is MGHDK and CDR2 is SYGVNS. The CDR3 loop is CASSLGGDQPQHF. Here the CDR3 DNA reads TGTGCCAGCAGCCTGGGGGGGGATCAGCCCCAGCATTTT.

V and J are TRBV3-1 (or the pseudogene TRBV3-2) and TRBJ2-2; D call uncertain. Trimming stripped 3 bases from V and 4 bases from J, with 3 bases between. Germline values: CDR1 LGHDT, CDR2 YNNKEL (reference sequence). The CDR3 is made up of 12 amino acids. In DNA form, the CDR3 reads TGTGCCAGCAGCCATTCCACCGGGGAGCTGTTTTTT. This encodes CASSHSTGELFF.

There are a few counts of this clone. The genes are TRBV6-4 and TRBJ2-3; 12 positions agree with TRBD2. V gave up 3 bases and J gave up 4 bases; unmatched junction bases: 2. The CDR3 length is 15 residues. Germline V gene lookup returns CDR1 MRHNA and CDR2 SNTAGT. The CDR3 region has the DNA TGTGCCAGCAGTGAAGGACTAGCGGGACCAGATACGCAGTATTTT. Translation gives CASSEGLAGPDTQYF.

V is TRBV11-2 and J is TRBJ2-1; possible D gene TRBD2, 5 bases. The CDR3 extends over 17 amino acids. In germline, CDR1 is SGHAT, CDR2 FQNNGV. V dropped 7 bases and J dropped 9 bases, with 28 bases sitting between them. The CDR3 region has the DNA TGTGCCAGCACCCGAGAATTTTGGACCCTGGGAGTGGGTGAGCAGTTCTTC. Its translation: CASTREFWTLGVGEQFF.

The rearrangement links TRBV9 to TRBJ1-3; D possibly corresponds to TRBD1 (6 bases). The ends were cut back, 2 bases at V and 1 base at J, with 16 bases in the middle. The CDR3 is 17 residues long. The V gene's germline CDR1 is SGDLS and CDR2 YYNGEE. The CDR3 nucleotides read TGTGCCAGCAGCGTCGGGACACTTTTCGAGTCTGGAAACACCATATATTTT. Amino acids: CASSVGTLFESGNTIYF.

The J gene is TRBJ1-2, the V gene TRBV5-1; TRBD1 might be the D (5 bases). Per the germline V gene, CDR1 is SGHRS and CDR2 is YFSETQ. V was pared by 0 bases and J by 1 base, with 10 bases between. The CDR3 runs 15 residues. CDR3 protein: CASSLAGTDNYGYTF. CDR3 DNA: TGCGCCAGCAGCTTGGCCGGGACCGATAACTATGGCTACACCTTC.

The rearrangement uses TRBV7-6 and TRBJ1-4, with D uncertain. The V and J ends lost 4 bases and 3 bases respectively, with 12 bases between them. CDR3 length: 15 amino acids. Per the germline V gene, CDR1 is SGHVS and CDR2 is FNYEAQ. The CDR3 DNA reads TGTGCCAGCAGCTCTAACCCTCGGGCTAATGAAAAACTGTTTTTT. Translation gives CASSSNPRANEKLFF.

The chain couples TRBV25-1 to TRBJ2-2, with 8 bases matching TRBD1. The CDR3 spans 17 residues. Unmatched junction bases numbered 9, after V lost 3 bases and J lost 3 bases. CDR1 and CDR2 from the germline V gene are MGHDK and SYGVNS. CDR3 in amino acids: CASSESGGQDHTGELFF. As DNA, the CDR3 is TGTGCCAGCAGTGAGTCCGGGGGACAGGACCACACCGGGGAGCTGTTTTTT. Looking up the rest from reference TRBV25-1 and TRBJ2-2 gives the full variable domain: EADIYQTPRYLVIGTGKKITLECSQTMGHDKMYWYQQDPGMELHLIHYSYGVNSTEKGDLSSESTVSRIRTEHFPLTLESARPSHTSQYLCASSESGGQDHTGELFFGEGSRLTVL.

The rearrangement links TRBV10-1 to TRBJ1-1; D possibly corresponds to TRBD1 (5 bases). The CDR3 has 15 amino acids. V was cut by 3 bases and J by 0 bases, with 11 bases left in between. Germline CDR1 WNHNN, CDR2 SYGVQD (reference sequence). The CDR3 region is CASSDRGRMNTEAFF. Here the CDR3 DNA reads TGCGCCAGCAGTGATAGGGGCAGGATGAACACTGAAGCTTTCTTT.

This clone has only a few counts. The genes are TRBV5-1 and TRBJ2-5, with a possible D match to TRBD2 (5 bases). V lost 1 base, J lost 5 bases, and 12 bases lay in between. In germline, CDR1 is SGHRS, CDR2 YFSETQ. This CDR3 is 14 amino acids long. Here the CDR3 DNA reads TGCGCCAGCAGCTTGCTGGGCCCGGGGGAGACCCAGTACTTC. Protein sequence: CASSLLGPGETQYF.

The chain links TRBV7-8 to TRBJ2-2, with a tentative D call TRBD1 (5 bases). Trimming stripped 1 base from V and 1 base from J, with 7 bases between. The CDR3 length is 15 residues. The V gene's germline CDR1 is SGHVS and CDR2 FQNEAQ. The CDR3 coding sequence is TGTGCCAGCAGCTTAGTACAGGTGAACACCGGGGAGCTGTTTTTT. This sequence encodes CASSLVQVNTGELFF.

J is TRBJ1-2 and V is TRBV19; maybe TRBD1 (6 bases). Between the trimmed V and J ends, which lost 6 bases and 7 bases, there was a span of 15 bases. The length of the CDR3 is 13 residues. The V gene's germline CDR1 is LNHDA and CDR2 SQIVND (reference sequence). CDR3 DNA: TGTGCCAGTAGCAGGACAGAATCCTCTGGCTACACCTTC. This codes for CASSRTESSGYTF. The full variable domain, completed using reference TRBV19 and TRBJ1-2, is DGGITQSPKYLFRKEGQNVTLSCEQNLNHDAMYWYRQDPGQGLRLIYYSQIVNDFQKGDIAEGYSVSREKKESFPLTVTSAQKNPTAFYLCASSRTESSGYTFGSGTRLTVV.

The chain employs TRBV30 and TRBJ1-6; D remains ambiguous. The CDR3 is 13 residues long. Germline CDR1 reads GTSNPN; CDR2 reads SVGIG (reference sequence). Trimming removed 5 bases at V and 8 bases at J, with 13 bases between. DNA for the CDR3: TGTGCCTGGGCGTATGGCCCTGATTCACCCCTCCACTTT. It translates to CAWAYGPDSPLHF.

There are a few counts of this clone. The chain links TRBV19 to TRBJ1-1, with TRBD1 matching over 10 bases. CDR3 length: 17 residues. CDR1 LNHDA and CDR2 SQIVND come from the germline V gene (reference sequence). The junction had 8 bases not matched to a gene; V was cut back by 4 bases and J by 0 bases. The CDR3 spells CASSRKGQGVMNTEAFF. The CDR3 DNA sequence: TGTGCCAGTAGTAGAAAAGGACAGGGGGTCATGAACACTGAAGCTTTCTTT.